These T cell receptor beta chains were read from a single sample in a study of read filtering for tumor transcriptome and immune sequencing. TCRdb reanalysed the reads using MiXCR and keeps one entry per CDR3 protein. The table has about 58,000 distinct CDR3 sequences, over 9% seen once. The source material was a population of CD138-negative cells sorted from bone marrow. These TCRs come from a donor over 35 with multiple myeloma. The CDR3 runs from the conserved cysteine through the conserved F or W. The order of the fields is D gene, J gene, clone size, CDR3 length, V gene, CDR3 DNA, CDR3 protein. D genes are given only for firm matches. Some rows mark clone size as missing; the rest say once, few, many or name a class of expanded clone.

D gene: NA; J gene: TRBJ2-1; clone size: medium-sized; CDR3 length: 17; V gene: TRBV7-3; CDR3 DNA: TGTGCCAGCAGCTTAAACCCCCGTGGGGTGGCCTACAATGAGCAGTTCTTC; CDR3 protein: CASSLNPRGVAYNEQFF
D gene: NA; J gene: TRBJ2-3; clone size: many; CDR3 length: 15; V gene: TRBV24-1; CDR3 DNA: TGTGCCACCAGTGATTTGGGGACTAGCACAGATACGCAGTATTTT; CDR3 protein: CATSDLGTSTDTQYF
D gene: NA; J gene: TRBJ1-1; clone size: many; CDR3 length: 12; V gene: TRBV20-1; CDR3 DNA: TGCAGTGCTATTACGGTGAACACTGAAGCTTTCTTT; CDR3 protein: CSAITVNTEAFF
D gene: NA; J gene: TRBJ1-1; clone size: many; CDR3 length: 14; V gene: TRBV2; CDR3 DNA: TGTGCCAGCAGCGCTCTAGGACAGAACACTGAAGCTTTCTTT; CDR3 protein: CASSALGQNTEAFF
D gene: NA; J gene: TRBJ1-5; clone size: many; CDR3 length: 16; V gene: TRBV5-6; CDR3 DNA: TGTGCCAGCAGCCAACACAGGGCTTATAGCAATCAGCCCCAGCATTTT; CDR3 protein: CASSQHRAYSNQPQHF
D gene: NA; J gene: TRBJ2-5; clone size: many; CDR3 length: 15; V gene: TRBV3-1; CDR3 DNA: TGTGCCAGCAGCCAAGATGGGAGGGGGCAAGAGACCCAGTACTTC; CDR3 protein: CASSQDGRGQETQYF
D gene: NA; J gene: TRBJ1-1; clone size: many; CDR3 length: 17; V gene: TRBV5-1; CDR3 DNA: TGCGCCAGCAGCTTGAAATACCACGGGAGGCTGAACACTGAAGCTTTCTTT; CDR3 protein: CASSLKYHGRLNTEAFF
D gene: NA; J gene: TRBJ2-3; clone size: many; CDR3 length: 16; V gene: TRBV7-9; CDR3 DNA: TGTGCCAGCAGCTTACCACGGTCCACTAGCACAGATACGCAGTATTTT; CDR3 protein: CASSLPRSTSTDTQYF
D gene: NA; J gene: TRBJ2-7; clone size: many; CDR3 length: 11; V gene: TRBV18; CDR3 DNA: TGTGCCAGCTCACCGGCCGACGAGCAGTACTTC; CDR3 protein: CASSPADEQYF
D gene: NA; J gene: TRBJ2-1; clone size: many; CDR3 length: 13; V gene: TRBV30; CDR3 DNA: TGTGCCTGGAGTGTGTCCAGGTACAATGAGCAGTTCTTC; CDR3 protein: CAWSVSRYNEQFF
D gene: NA; J gene: TRBJ2-3; clone size: many; CDR3 length: 15; V gene: TRBV9; CDR3 DNA: TGTGCCAGCAGCCCAGTTCACCTTAGCACAGATACGCAGTATTTT; CDR3 protein: CASSPVHLSTDTQYF
D gene: TRBD1; J gene: TRBJ2-1; clone size: many; CDR3 length: 15; V gene: TRBV11-2; CDR3 DNA: TGTGCCAGCAGCTCGGACAGGGGGAGGTACAATGAGCAGTTCTTC; CDR3 protein: CASSSDRGRYNEQFF
D gene: NA; J gene: TRBJ1-3; clone size: many; CDR3 length: 16; V gene: TRBV28; CDR3 DNA: TGTGCCAGCAGTTCCTCGGGCCCCGAGTCGGGAAACACCATATATTTT; CDR3 protein: CASSSSGPESGNTIYF
D gene: NA; J gene: TRBJ2-7; clone size: many; CDR3 length: 11; V gene: TRBV5-6; CDR3 DNA: TGTGCCAGCAGAATCCGGGGCGAGCAGTACTTC; CDR3 protein: CASRIRGEQYF
D gene: TRBD1; J gene: TRBJ2-1; clone size: few; CDR3 length: 17; V gene: TRBV9; CDR3 DNA: TGTGCCAGCAGCCAATCCGGACAGGCTCACTCCTACAATGAGCAGTTCTTC; CDR3 protein: CASSQSGQAHSYNEQFF
D gene: TRBD1; J gene: TRBJ2-5; clone size: NA; CDR3 length: 16; V gene: TRBV7-2; CDR3 DNA: TGTGCCAGCAGCTTTAGTGTCCTCGACAGGGGAGAGACCCAGTACTTC; CDR3 protein: CASSFSVLDRGETQYF
D gene: NA; J gene: TRBJ2-5; clone size: many; CDR3 length: 15; V gene: TRBV6-5; CDR3 DNA: TGTGCCAGCAGTTACTCGAACTTGAAAGGGGGGACCCAGTACTTC; CDR3 protein: CASSYSNLKGGTQYF
D gene: NA; J gene: TRBJ2-2; clone size: NA; CDR3 length: 17; V gene: TRBV6-1; CDR3 DNA: TGTGCCAGCAGTGAAGCGCTCCTGGGGCAGAACACCGGGGAGCTGTTTTTT; CDR3 protein: CASSEALLGQNTGELFF
D gene: NA; J gene: TRBJ2-5; clone size: many; CDR3 length: 15; V gene: TRBV20-1; CDR3 DNA: TGCAGTGCTAGTCTATTAGGGGCTATCCAAGAGACCCAGTACTTC; CDR3 protein: CSASLLGAIQETQYF
D gene: TRBD1; J gene: TRBJ1-1; clone size: NA; CDR3 length: 14; V gene: TRBV28; CDR3 DNA: TGTGCCAGCAGTTTAGGACAGGGGAAGACTGAAGCTTTCTTT; CDR3 protein: CASSLGQGKTEAFF
D gene: NA; J gene: TRBJ1-1; clone size: many; CDR3 length: 14; V gene: TRBV27; CDR3 DNA: TGTGCCAGCAGCCGCTTGGACAAGAACACTGAAGCTTTCTTT; CDR3 protein: CASSRLDKNTEAFF
D gene: TRBD2; J gene: TRBJ2-3; clone size: few; CDR3 length: 16; V gene: TRBV7-6; CDR3 DNA: TGTGCCAGCAGCTTAGCGCCAGCTAGCGGGGCAGATACGCAGTATTTT; CDR3 protein: CASSLAPASGADTQYF
D gene: TRBD1; J gene: TRBJ2-1; clone size: many; CDR3 length: 16; V gene: TRBV19; CDR3 DNA: TGTGCCAGTAGTGTCTCCGGGACAGGGGTGGTAAATGAGCAGTTCTTC; CDR3 protein: CASSVSGTGVVNEQFF
D gene: NA; J gene: TRBJ1-5; clone size: many; CDR3 length: 14; V gene: TRBV19; CDR3 DNA: TGTGCCAGTAGTCCAGGGACTGGCCATCAGCCCCAGCATTTT; CDR3 protein: CASSPGTGHQPQHF
D gene: NA; J gene: TRBJ1-4; clone size: many; CDR3 length: 14; V gene: TRBV11-2; CDR3 DNA: TGTGCCAGCAGCTTAGGGCGGAGGAATGAAAAACTGTTTTTT; CDR3 protein: CASSLGRRNEKLFF
D gene: NA; J gene: TRBJ2-2; clone size: many; CDR3 length: 11; V gene: TRBV5-1; CDR3 DNA: TGCGCCAGCAGCTACACCGGGGAGCTGTTTTTT; CDR3 protein: CASSYTGELFF
D gene: NA; J gene: TRBJ1-1; clone size: many; CDR3 length: 16; V gene: TRBV27; CDR3 DNA: TGTGCCAGCTTTCCCCTATTGGGGTGGCTGAACACTGAAGCTTTCTTT; CDR3 protein: CASFPLLGWLNTEAFF